The entry that follows covers one TCR beta chain sequence. Its matching antigen is unknown. At one end the junction does not follow the germline gene, possibly because of a read error. The sample originates from a study of T cell responses to AZD1222 COVID-19 vaccine. Overall study findings and caveats: Repertoire samples came only from after the peak T cell response.

The germline V gene has CDR1 MNHEY and CDR2 SVGEGT. The CDR3 covers 15 residues. TCRdb keeps only in-frame clones here, not all; method: immunoSEQ multiplex PCR. The repertoire holds 95,000 to 110,000 clones, with approximately 86% as singletons. The origin of this receptor is an adult who received the MenACWY meningococcal vaccine as a control. Sequencing used peripheral blood, obtained 28 days after the second dose of the MenACWY control vaccine. J is TRBJ2-2 and V is TRBV6-2 or TRBV6-3; tentatively, D is TRBD1 (7 bases). The CDR3: CASSSPGGNTGELFF. For the CDR3, the DNA is TGTGCCAGCAGTTCGCCAGGGGGGAACACCGGGGAGTTGTTTTTT.